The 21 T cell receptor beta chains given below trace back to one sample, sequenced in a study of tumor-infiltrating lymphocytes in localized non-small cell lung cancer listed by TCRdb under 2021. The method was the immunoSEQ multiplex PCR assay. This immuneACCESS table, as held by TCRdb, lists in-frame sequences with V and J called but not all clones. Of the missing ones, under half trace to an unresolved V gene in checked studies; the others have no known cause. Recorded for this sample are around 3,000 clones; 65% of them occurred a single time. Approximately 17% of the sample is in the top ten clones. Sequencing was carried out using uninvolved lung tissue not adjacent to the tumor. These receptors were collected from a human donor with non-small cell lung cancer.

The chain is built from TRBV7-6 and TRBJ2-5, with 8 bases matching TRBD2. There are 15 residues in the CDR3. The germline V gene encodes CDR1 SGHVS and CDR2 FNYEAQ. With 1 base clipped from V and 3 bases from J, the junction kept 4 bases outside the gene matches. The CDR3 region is CASSLVLAAEETQYF. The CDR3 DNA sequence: TGTGCCAGCAGCTTAGTACTAGCGGCGGAAGAGACCCAGTACTTC.

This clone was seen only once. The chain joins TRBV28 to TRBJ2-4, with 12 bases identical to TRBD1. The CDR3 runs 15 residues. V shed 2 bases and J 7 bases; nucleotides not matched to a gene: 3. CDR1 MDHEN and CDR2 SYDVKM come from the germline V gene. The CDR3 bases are TGTGCCAGCAGTTTAGGGGGACAGGGGGCTAACATTCAGTACTTC. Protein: CASSLGGQGANIQYF.

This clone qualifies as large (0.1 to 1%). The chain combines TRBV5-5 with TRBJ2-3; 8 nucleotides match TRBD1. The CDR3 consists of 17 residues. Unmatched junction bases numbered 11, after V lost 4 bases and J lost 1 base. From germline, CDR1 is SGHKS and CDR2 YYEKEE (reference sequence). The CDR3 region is CASSHNTGQARTDTQYF. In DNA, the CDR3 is TGTGCCAGCAGCCATAACACGGGACAGGCCCGCACAGATACGCAGTATTTT.

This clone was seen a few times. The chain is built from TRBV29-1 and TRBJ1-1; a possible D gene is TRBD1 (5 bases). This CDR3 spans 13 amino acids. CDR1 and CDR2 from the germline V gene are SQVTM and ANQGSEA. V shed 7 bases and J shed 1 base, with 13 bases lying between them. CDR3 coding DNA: TGCAGCGACAGAGCGGGGCCGAACACTGAAGCTTTCTTT. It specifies CSDRAGPNTEAFF.

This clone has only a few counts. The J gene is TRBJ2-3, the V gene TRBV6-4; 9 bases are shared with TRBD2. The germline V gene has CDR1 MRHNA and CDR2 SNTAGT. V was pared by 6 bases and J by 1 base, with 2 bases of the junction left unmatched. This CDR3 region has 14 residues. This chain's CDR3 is CASSPSGGTDTQYF. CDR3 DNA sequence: TGTGCCAGCAGCCCTAGCGGGGGCACAGATACGCAGTATTTT.

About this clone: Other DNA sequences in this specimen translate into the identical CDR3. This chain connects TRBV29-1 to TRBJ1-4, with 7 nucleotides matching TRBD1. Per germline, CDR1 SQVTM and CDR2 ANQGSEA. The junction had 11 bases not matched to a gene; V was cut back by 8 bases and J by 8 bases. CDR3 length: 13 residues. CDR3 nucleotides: TGCAGCTTCACCAGACAGGGATGGGAAAAACTGTTTTTT. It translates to CSFTRQGWEKLFF.

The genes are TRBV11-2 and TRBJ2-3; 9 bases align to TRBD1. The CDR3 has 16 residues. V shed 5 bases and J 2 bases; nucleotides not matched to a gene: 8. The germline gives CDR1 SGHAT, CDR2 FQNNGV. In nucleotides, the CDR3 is TGTGCCAGCAGCGCGAGACAGGGGGGGTCCACAGATACGCAGTATTTT. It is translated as CASSARQGGSTDTQYF. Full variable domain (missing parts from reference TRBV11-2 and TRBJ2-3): EAGVAQSPRYKIIEKRQSVAFWCNPISGHATLYWYQQILGQGPKLLIQFQNNGVVDDSQLPKDRFSAERLKGVDSTLKIQPAKLEDSAVYLCASSARQGGSTDTQYFGPGTRLTVL.

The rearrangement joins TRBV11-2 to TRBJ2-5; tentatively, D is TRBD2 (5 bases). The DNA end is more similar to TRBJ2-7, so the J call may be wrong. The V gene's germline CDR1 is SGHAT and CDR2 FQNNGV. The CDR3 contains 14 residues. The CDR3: CASSLDSVAYEQYF. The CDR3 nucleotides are TGTGCCAGCAGCTTAGATAGCGTAGCCTACGAGCAGTACTTC.

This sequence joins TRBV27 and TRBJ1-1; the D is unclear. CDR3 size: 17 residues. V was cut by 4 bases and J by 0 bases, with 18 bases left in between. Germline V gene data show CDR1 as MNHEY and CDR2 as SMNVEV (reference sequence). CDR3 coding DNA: TGTGCCAGCAGTTCTTCCAACGGGAGGTGGATGAACACTGAAGCTTTCTTT. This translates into CASSSSNGRWMNTEAFF.

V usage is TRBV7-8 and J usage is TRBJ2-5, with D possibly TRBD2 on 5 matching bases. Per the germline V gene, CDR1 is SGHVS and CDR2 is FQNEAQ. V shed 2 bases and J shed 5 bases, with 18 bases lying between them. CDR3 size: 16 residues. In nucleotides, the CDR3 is TGTGCCAGCAGCTTAAAGAGGGAAACTAGTACGGAGACCCAGTACTTC. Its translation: CASSLKRETSTETQYF.

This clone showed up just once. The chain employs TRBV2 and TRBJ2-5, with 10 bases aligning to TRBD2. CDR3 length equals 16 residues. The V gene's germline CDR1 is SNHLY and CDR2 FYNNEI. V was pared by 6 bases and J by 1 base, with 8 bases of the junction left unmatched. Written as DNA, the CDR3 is TGTGCCAGCAGGCGGACTAGCGGAAGTGTCCAAGAGACCCAGTACTTC. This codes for CASRRTSGSVQETQYF.

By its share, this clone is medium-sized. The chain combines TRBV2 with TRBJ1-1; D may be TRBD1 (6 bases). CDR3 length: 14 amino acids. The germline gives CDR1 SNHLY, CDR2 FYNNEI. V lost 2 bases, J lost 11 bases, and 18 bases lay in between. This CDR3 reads CASSEMSDGGDAFF. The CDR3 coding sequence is TGTGCCAGCAGTGAAATGTCGGACGGGGGCGACGCTTTCTTT.

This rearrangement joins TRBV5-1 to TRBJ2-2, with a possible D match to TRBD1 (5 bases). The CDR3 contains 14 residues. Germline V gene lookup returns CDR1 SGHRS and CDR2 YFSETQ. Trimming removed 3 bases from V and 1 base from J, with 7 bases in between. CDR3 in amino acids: CASSSTVNTGELFF. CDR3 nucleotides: TGCGCCAGCAGCTCGACAGTGAACACCGGGGAGCTGTTTTTT.

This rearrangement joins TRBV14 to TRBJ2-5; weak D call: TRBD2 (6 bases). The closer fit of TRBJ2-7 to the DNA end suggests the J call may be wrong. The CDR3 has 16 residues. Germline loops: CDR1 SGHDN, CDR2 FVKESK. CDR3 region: CASSQPTVVGSYEQYF. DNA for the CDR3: TGTGCCAGCAGCCAACCGACAGTGGTCGGGAGCTACGAGCAGTACTTC.

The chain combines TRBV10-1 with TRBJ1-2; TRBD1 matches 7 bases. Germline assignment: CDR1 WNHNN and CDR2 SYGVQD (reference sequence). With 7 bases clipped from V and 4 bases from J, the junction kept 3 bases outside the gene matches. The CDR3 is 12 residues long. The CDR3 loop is CASNRDSYGYTF. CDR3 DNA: TGCGCCAGCAACCGGGACAGCTATGGCTACACCTTC.

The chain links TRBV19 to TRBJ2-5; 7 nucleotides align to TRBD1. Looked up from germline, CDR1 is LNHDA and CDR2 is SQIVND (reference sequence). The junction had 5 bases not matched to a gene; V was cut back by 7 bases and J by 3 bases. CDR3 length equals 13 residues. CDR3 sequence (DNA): TGTGCCAGTAAAGGCAGGGGGAAAGAGACCCAGTACTTC. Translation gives CASKGRGKETQYF.

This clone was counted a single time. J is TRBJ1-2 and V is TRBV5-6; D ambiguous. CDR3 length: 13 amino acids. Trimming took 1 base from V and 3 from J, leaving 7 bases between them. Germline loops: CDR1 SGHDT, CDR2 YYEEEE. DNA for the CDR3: TGTGCCAGCAGCTTGCAGGATCACTATGGCTACACCTTC. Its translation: CASSLQDHYGYTF.

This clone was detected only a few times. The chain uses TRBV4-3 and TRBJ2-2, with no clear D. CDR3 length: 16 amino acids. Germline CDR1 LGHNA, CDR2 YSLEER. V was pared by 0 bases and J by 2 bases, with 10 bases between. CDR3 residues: CASSQDSGFNTGELFF. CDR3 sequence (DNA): TGCGCCAGCAGCCAAGATAGTGGGTTCAACACCGGGGAGCTGTTTTTT.

The CDR3 sequence: CASSLAEYTEAFF. As DNA, the CDR3 is TGTGCCAGCAGCTTAGCCGAGTACACTGAAGCTTTCTTT. The chain recombines TRBV7-8 with TRBJ1-1; D not certain. V was clipped by 0 bases and J by 3 bases, with 5 bases between them. This CDR3 region has 13 residues. The germline gives CDR1 SGHVS, CDR2 FQNEAQ.

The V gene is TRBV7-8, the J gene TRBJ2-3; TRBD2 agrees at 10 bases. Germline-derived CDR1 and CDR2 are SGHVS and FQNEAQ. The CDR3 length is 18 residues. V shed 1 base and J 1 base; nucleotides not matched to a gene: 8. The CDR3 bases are TGTGCCAGCAGCTTAGGAGAGCGGGGGGGCCGGGGCACAGATACGCAGTATTTT. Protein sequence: CASSLGERGGRGTDTQYF.

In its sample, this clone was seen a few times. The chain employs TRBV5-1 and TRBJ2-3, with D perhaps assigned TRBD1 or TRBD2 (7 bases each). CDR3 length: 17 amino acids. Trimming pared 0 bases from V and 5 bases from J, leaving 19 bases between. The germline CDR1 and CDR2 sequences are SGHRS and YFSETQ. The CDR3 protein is CASSLAYWGGGQDTQYF. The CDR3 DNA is TGCGCCAGCAGCTTGGCCTATTGGGGAGGGGGCCAAGATACGCAGTATTTT. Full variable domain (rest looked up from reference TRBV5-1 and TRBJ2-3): KAGVTQTPRYLIKTRGQQVTLSCSPISGHRSVSWYQQTPGQGLQFLFEYFSETQRNKGNFPGRFSGRQFSNSRSEMNVSTLELGDSALYLCASSLAYWGGGQDTQYFGPGTRLTVL.